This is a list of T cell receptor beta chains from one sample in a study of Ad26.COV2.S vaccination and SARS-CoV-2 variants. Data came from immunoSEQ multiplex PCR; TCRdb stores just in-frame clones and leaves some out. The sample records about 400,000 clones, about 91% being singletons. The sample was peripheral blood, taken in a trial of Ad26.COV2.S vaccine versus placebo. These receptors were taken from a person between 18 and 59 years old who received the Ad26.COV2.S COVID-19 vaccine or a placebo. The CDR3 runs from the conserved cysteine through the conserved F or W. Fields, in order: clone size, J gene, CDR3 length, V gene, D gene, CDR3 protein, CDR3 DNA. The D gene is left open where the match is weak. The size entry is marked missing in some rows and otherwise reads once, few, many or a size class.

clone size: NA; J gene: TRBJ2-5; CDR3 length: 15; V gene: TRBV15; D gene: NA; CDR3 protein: CATSRDGNNGETQYF; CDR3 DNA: TGTGCCACCAGCAGAGATGGTAACAATGGAGAGACCCAGTACTTC
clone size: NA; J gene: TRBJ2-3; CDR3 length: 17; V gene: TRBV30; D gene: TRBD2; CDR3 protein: CAWSRLAGGGLFDTQYF; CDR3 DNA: TGTGCCTGGAGTAGATTAGCGGGAGGGGGTCTGTTTGATACGCAGTATTTT
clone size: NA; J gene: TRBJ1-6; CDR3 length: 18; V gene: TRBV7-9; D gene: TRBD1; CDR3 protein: CASSSGQARSSYNSPLHF; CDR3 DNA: TGTGCCAGCAGCTCGGGACAGGCTCGGAGCTCCTATAATTCACCCCTCCACTTT
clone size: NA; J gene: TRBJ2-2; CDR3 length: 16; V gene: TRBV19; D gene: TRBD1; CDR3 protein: CASTPLRTGKAGELFF; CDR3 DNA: TGTGCCAGCACCCCCCTCCGGACAGGGAAAGCCGGGGAGCTGTTTTTT
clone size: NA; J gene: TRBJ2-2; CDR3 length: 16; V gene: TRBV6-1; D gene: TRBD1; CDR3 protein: CASSVSGTGRTGELFF; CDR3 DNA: TGTGCCAGCAGTGTCTCCGGGACAGGGCGGACCGGGGAGCTGTTTTTT
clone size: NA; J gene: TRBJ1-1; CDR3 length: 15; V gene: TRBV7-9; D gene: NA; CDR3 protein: CASSALGGLNTEAFF; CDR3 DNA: TGTGCCAGCAGCGCCTTAGGAGGTCTGAACACTGAAGCTTTCTTT
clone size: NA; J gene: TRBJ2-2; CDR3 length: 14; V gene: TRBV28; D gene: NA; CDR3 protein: CASSLFGNTGELFF; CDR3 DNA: TGTGCCAGCAGTTTATTTGGGAACACCGGGGAGCTGTTTTTT
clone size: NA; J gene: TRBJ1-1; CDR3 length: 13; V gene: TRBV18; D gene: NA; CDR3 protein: CASSFDRSTEAFF; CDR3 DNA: TGTGCCAGCTCATTTGACAGATCCACTGAAGCTTTCTTT
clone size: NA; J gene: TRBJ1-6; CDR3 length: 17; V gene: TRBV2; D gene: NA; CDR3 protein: CASSELAIHTYNSPLHF; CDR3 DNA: TGTGCCAGCAGTGAGTTGGCGATACACACCTATAATTCACCCCTCCACTTT
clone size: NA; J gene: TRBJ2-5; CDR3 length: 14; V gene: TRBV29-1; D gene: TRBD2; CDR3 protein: CSVRPGLLRETQYF; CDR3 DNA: TGCAGCGTTCGCCCGGGACTACTACGCGAGACCCAGTACTTC
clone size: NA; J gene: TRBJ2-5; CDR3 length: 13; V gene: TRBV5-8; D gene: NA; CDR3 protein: CASSFGRAETQYF; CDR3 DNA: TGTGCCAGCAGCTTCGGCAGGGCGGAGACCCAGTACTTC
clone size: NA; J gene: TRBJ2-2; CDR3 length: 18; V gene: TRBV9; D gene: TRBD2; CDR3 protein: CASSAGTSGTANTGELFF; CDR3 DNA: TGTGCCAGCAGCGCCGGGACTAGCGGTACCGCGAACACCGGGGAGCTGTTTTTT
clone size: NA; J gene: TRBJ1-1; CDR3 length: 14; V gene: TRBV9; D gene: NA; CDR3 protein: CASSVGTGDTEAFF; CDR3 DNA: TGTGCCAGCAGCGTGGGGACGGGGGACACTGAAGCTTTCTTT
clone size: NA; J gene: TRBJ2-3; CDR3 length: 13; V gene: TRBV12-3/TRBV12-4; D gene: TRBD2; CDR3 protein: CASVVRGGDTQYF; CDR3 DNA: TGTGCCAGCGTAGTCCGGGGGGGAGATACGCAGTATTTT
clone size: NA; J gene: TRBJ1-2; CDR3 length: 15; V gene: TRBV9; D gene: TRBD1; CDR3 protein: CASSPRTGTNYGYTF; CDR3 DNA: TGTGCCAGCAGCCCGCGGACAGGGACCAACTATGGCTACACCTTC
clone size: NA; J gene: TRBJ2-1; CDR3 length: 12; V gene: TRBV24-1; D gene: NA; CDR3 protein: CATSDSVNEQFF; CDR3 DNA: TGTGCCACCAGTGATAGCGTCAATGAGCAGTTCTTC
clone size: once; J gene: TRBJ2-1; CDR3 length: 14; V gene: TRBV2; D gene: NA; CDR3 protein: CASSSSVPMDEQFF; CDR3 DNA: TGTGCCAGCAGTTCTAGCGTACCGATGGATGAGCAGTTCTTC
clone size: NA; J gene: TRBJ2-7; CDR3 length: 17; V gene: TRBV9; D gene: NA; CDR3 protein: CASSESQGREPSLEQYF; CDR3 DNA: TGTGCCAGCAGTGAATCTCAGGGGCGTGAACCCTCTCTCGAGCAGTACTTC
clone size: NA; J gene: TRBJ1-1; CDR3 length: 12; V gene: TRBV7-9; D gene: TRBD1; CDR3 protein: CASSRTGGEAFF; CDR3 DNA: TGTGCCAGCAGCAGAACAGGGGGCGAAGCTTTCTTT
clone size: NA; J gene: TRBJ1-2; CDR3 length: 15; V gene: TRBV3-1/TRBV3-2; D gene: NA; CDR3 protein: CASSRPSGGSYGYTF; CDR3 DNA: TGTGCCAGCAGCCGTCCTTCCGGGGGTAGCTATGGCTACACCTTC